This entry lists 15 T cell receptor beta chains sequenced from one sample in a study of cytomegalovirus exposure and HLA in healthy donors. 13 Jbeta primers and 60 Vbeta primers were used for the PCR. Sequencing was performed with immunoSEQ multiplex PCR; in TCRdb, only in-frame clones are kept and a portion is missing. The table shows roughly 170,000 clones, with under 85% occurring only once. Sequenced input: PBMCs. The origin of the receptors is a man aged 50 to 59 in good health and CMV-seronegative.

The chain couples TRBV29-1 to TRBJ2-1; TRBD1 matches 8 bases. Germline V gives CDR1 SQVTM, CDR2 ANQGSEA. The CDR3 runs 14 residues. V lost 1 base to trimming and J lost 8 bases; unmatched junction nucleotides: 7. The CDR3 protein is CSVEVQGARDEQFF. The DNA of the CDR3 is TGCAGCGTTGAAGTGCAGGGGGCAAGGGATGAGCAGTTCTTC.

CDR3 sequence (DNA): TGTGCCAGTAGCCCGCTCGCGCAGGGCCACGAGCAGTACTTC. As protein: CASSPLAQGHEQYF. The J gene is TRBJ2-5, the V gene TRBV19; possible D gene TRBD1, 5 bases. The end of the DNA fits TRBJ2-7 better, so the J call may be wrong. This CDR3 comprises 14 residues. The germline V gene has CDR1 LNHDA and CDR2 SQIVND (reference sequence).

The V gene is TRBV7-2, the J gene TRBJ2-2; 11 bases fit TRBD2. The germline gives CDR1 SGHTA, CDR2 FQGNSA. The CDR3 is made up of 14 amino acids. J was trimmed by 10 bases and V by 6 bases; bases with no gene match: 7. CDR3 DNA sequence: TGTGCCAGCAGGACTAGCGGGGTTTGGGTGGAGCTGTTTTTT. This gives the protein CASRTSGVWVELFF. Together with reference TRBV7-2 and TRBJ2-2, the CDR3 gives the full variable domain: GAGVSQSPSNKVTEKGKDVELRCDPISGHTALYWYRQSLGQGLEFLIYFQGNSAPDKSGLPSDRFSAERTGGSVSTLTIQRTQQEDSAVYLCASRTSGVWVELFFGEGSRLTVL.

This chain connects TRBV7-2 to TRBJ2-1; D not certain. The V end was cut by 1 base, the J end by 3 bases, with 4 bases between. The CDR3 loop spans 13 amino acids. Germline CDR1 and CDR2: SGHTA and FQGNSA. CDR3 amino acids: CASSLVIYNEQFF. The CDR3 DNA is TGTGCCAGCAGCTTAGTTATCTACAATGAGCAGTTCTTC.

This chain connects TRBV5-1 to TRBJ2-1, with TRBD1 as a possible D gene (5 bases). This CDR3 spans 15 amino acids. V was trimmed by 0 bases and J by 0 bases, leaving 7 bases between them. Looked up from germline, CDR1 is SGHRS and CDR2 is YFSETQ. In nucleotides, the CDR3 is TGCGCCAGCAGCTTGGGACAGAGCTCCTACAATGAGCAGTTCTTC. It is translated as CASSLGQSSYNEQFF. Full variable domain (remainder filled in from reference TRBV5-1 and TRBJ2-1): KAGVTQTPRYLIKTRGQQVTLSCSPISGHRSVSWYQQTPGQGLQFLFEYFSETQRNKGNFPGRFSGRQFSNSRSEMNVSTLELGDSALYLCASSLGQSSYNEQFFGPGTRLTVL.

The rearrangement uses TRBV12-1 and TRBJ1-5; the D segment call TRBD1 is taken from the table without a DNA check. TRBV12-1 is classified as a pseudogene. There are 16 residues in the CDR3. CDR3 sequence: CASSFAPRQGNQPQHF. The CDR3 DNA reads as TGTGCCAGCAGCTTTGCCCCACGACAGGGTAATCAGCCCCAGCATTTT.

The V and J genes are TRBV19 and TRBJ2-1; no firm D call. The CDR3 runs to 14 residues. V lost 3 bases, J lost 10 bases, and 16 bases lay in between. Looked up from germline, CDR1 is LNHDA and CDR2 is SQIVND (reference sequence). CDR3 in amino acids: CASSISLVPLEQFF. In DNA form, the CDR3 reads TGTGCCAGTAGTATCTCTTTAGTCCCCCTCGAGCAGTTCTTC.

This clone has a handful of counts. This chain joins TRBV6-1 and TRBJ1-5; 8 bases map to TRBD1. V lost 1 base to trimming and J lost 2 bases; unmatched junction nucleotides: 4. Germline CDR1 MNHNS, CDR2 SASEGT. The CDR3 consists of 16 residues. CDR3: CASSEGTGSRNQPQHF. The DNA of the CDR3 is TGTGCCAGCAGTGAAGGGACAGGGTCCCGCAATCAGCCCCAGCATTTT.

About this clone: The junction and the germline gene differ at one end; a read error may be behind it. The V call is TRBV7-8, the J call TRBJ2-7; D gene ambiguous. Germline assignment: CDR1 SGHVS and CDR2 FQNEAQ. The CDR3 runs 12 residues. CDR3 amino acids: CASSSPLYGQYF. DNA of the CDR3: TGTGCCAGCAGCTCCCCTCTTTACGGGCAGTACTTC.

Note on this clone: A junction boundary mismatches the germline segment, possibly from a read error. The V and J genes are TRBV27 and TRBJ2-5; possible D gene TRBD2, 5 bases. The CDR3 extends over 15 amino acids. Per germline, CDR1 MNHEY and CDR2 SMNVEV (reference sequence). The CDR3 DNA reads TGTGCCAGCAGTTTATCGTTGGGGTGGGGAGAGGCCCAGTACTTC. This translates into CASSLSLGWGEAQYF.

The V gene is TRBV7-2, the J gene TRBJ1-5; D is possibly TRBD1 (6 bases). The V end lost 1 base, the J end lost 3 bases, and 10 bases lay between the germline ends. The CDR3 extends over 15 amino acids. Looked up from germline, CDR1 is SGHTA and CDR2 is FQGNSA. CDR3 sequence reads: CASSLGSGANQPQHF. CDR3 coding DNA: TGTGCCAGCAGCTTAGGTTCAGGGGCCAATCAGCCCCAGCATTTT.

The chain has TRBV6-4 and TRBJ1-2; D might be TRBD1 (5 bases). The CDR3 runs to 13 residues. Trimming pared 4 bases from V and 4 bases from J, leaving 10 bases between. In germline, CDR1 is MRHNA, CDR2 SNTAGT. The CDR3 DNA reads as TGTGCCAGCAGTGCAAGGGGAAGCTATGGCTACACCTTC. This codes for CASSARGSYGYTF.

The chain uses TRBV9 and TRBJ2-5; D uncertain. This CDR3 has 15 amino acids. Germline values: CDR1 SGDLS, CDR2 YYNGEE. The V gene lost 0 bases and the J gene lost 2 bases, with 11 bases spanning the gap. In DNA, the CDR3 is TGTGCCAGCAGCGTAGCTGGGCAGTTACAAGAGACCCAGTACTTC. Its protein product is CASSVAGQLQETQYF.

The V gene is TRBV6-6, the J gene TRBJ2-2, with 7 bases matching TRBD1. V shed 5 bases and J 6 bases; nucleotides not matched to a gene: 12. Looked up from germline, CDR1 is MNHNY and CDR2 is SVGAGI (reference sequence). This CDR3 spans 16 amino acids. The CDR3: CASSGQDSTEPGELFF. CDR3 nucleotide sequence: TGTGCCAGCAGTGGACAGGACTCAACCGAGCCCGGGGAGCTGTTTTTT.

The chain couples TRBV18 to TRBJ2-7, with 8 bases that match TRBD1. The CDR3 has 13 residues. J gave up 2 bases and V 6 bases, and 3 bases lay outside the gene matches. The V gene's germline CDR1 is KGHSH and CDR2 LQKENI. The CDR3 reads CASSGGQAYEQYF. DNA for the CDR3: TGTGCCAGCTCGGGGGGACAGGCCTACGAGCAGTACTTC.